This T cell receptor (beta chain) stems from a study of control samples from healthy donors and cancer patients. Some clones are missing from TCRdb's copy, which holds only in-frame ones; the method was immunoSEQ multiplex PCR. The sample contains about 140,000 clones, about 91% of which appear only once. CDR1 and CDR2 from the germline V gene are SNHLY and FYNNEI. The CDR3 has 15 residues. The ends were cut back, 3 bases at V and 0 bases at J, with 11 bases in the middle. The chain employs TRBV2 and TRBJ1-1; D gene ambiguous. The source is a man under 40 in good health. Sequencing input: blood. The CDR3 DNA reads TGTGCCAGCAGTGATTATTGGGAACTGAACACTGAAGCTTTCTTT. This translates into CASSDYWELNTEAFF. Full variable domain (outside the CDR3, taken from reference TRBV2 and TRBJ1-1): EPEVTQTPSHQVTQMGQEVILRCVPISNHLYFYWYRQILGQKVEFLVSFYNNEISEKSEIFDDQFSVERPDGSNFTLKIRSTKLEDSAMYFCASSDYWELNTEAFFGQGTRLTVV.